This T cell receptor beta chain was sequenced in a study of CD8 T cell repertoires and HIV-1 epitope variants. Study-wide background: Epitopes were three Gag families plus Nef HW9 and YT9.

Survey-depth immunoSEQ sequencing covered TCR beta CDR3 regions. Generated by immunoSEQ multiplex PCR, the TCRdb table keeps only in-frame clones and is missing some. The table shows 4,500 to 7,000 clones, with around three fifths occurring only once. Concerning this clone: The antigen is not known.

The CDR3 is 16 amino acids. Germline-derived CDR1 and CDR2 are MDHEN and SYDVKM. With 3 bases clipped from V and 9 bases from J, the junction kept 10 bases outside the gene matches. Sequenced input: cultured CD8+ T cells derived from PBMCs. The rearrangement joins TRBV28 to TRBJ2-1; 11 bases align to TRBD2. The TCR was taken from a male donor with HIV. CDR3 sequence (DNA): TGTGCCAGCAGTTTCGCCTCTAGCGGGAGGCTCGGTGAGCAGTTCTTC. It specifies CASSFASSGRLGEQFF. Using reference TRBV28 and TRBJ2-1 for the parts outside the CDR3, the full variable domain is DVKVTQSSRYLVKRTGEKVFLECVQDMDHENMFWYRQDPGLGLRLIYFSYDVKMKEKGDIPEGYSVSREKKERFSLILESASTNQTSMYLCASSFASSGRLGEQFFGPGTRLTVL.